Reported below is one T cell receptor beta chain. Its antigen is not yet known. Base qualities are missing; no much larger clone stands one base away. The donors were included in the validation cohort of approximately 120 subjects, a group kept apart from the roughly 610-subject first cohort. The library came from the immunoSEQ multiplex PCR assay. As for how the authors treated the data: To diagnose cytomegalovirus status from the catalog of TCR beta chain sequences, a statistical classification framework was built. Not all clones reach the TCRdb copy of this immuneACCESS table, which keeps in-frame sequences only. Checked studies attribute under half of the gap to unresolved V genes and leave the rest unexplained. For V, J and clone size, that table is used; D and trimming come from the DNA. The sample table lists about 200,000 clones, around 84% of them with a count of one. 13% of the sample is in the top ten clones.

Trimming takes 1 base off V and 7 bases off J; junction bases not matched to a gene: 6. Based on the germline V gene, the CDR1 and CDR2 sequences are SGHDT and YYEEEE. The CDR3 covers 15 residues, taking in both the cysteine and the phenylalanine. CDR3 DNA is the only sequence kept; it has 45 bases, read in frame from the first base. This entry is derived from a study of cytomegalovirus exposure and HLA in healthy donors (dated by TCRdb to about 2017). Background on the whole study: According to a later analysis, the approximately 120 validation repertoires were produced on the same platform as the 666 repertoires of the first cohort. The study aimed to test whether signatures of past pathogen exposure could be identified by cataloging public T cell receptors. A separate validation cohort of 100 to 150 different subjects was used in addition to the roughly 620-subject first cohort. The study combined high-throughput TCR immunosequencing, statistical association of individual TCRs with disease status, and machine learning to predict cytomegalovirus infection status. What the work shows at the level of the full study, not this receptor alone: The classifier was reported to diagnose cytomegalovirus status with high specificity and sensitivity in both the original and validation cohorts. Three of the identified cytomegalovirus-associated TCR beta chains were confirmed in vitro to be specific for cytomegalovirus antigens. Most TCR sequences were seen in very few donors, while some public TCRs were found in many individuals. In a later analysis, TCRs clustered in the first cohort were found to also tend to co-occur in the 120 or so validation repertoires, with 94% of cluster scores above 0. A later analysis had no HLA typing for the validation cohort, so co-occurrence there was scored across all 130 or so repertoires. A total of roughly 160 TCR beta chains were listed by the study as associated with cytomegalovirus. According to the authors, the approach could potentially be generalized to other disease states and immunological phenotypes.

This clonotype was obtained from a woman aged 30 to 39 in good health and CMV-seropositive. The sequenced material came from PBMCs. The chain employs TRBV5-6 and TRBJ1-5, with 9 bases matching TRBD1. This receptor has the CDR3 CASSLQGTGLQPQHF. The nucleotides read TGTGCCAGCAGCTTGCAGGGGACAGGGTTGCAGCCCCAGCATTTT.